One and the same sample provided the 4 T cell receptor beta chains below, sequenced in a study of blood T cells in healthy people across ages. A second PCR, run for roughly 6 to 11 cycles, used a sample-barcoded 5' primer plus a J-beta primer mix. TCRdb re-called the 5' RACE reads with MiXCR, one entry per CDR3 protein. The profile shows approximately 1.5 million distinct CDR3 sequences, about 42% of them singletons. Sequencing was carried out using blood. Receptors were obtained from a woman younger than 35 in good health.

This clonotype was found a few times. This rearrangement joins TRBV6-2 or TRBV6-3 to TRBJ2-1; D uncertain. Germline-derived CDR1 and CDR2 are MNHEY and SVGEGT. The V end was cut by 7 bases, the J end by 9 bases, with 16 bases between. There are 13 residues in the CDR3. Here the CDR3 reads CASTEAPFSEQFF. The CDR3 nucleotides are TGTGCCAGCACAGAAGCGCCGTTTTCTGAGCAGTTCTTC.

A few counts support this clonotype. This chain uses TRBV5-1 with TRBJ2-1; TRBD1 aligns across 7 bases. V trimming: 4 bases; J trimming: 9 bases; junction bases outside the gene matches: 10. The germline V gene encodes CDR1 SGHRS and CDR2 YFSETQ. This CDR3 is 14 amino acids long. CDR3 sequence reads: CASSTGTAYGEQFF. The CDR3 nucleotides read TGCGCCAGCAGCACGGGGACAGCCTACGGTGAGCAGTTCTTC. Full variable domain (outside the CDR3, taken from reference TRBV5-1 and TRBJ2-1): KAGVTQTPRYLIKTRGQQVTLSCSPISGHRSVSWYQQTPGQGLQFLFEYFSETQRNKGNFPGRFSGRQFSNSRSEMNVSTLELGDSALYLCASSTGTAYGEQFFGPGTRLTVL.

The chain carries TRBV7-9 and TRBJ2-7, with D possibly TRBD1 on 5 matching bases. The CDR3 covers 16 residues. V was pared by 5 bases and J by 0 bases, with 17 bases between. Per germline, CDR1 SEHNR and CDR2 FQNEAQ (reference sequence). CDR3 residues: CASSLAGQLSSYEQYF. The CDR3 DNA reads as TGTGCCAGCAGCCTGGCCGGACAACTGAGCTCCTACGAGCAGTACTTC.

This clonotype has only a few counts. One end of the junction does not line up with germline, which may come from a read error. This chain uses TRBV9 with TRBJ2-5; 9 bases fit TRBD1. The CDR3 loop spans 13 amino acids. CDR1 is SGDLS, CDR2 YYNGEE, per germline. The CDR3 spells CARSVTGGETQYF. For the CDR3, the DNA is TGTGCCAGAAGCGTGACAGGGGGAGAGACCCAGTACTTC.